The 11 T cell receptor beta chains below all came from one sample that was sequenced in a study of CD8 T cells in Susac syndrome (dated by TCRdb to the late 2010s). The library came from the immunoSEQ multiplex PCR assay. RNA was extracted using the RNeasy kit, and about 0.45 to 1 microgram was reverse transcribed with random hexamers. Starting from the raw public reads, TCRdb applied fastp trimming at Q25, assembled clones with MiXCR and retained in-frame beta chains. All rows with the same CDR3 protein become a single entry with the most common DNA and genes. The sample table records 180,000 or so distinct CDR3 sequences; 90% to 97% of these occur just once. The ten largest clones represent approximately 0.1% of the sample. Sample: CD4+ T cells from PBMCs. The receptors were gathered from a human donor with multiple sclerosis.

This chain uses TRBV19 with TRBJ2-3; D unresolved. V shed 10 bases and J shed 2 bases, with 16 bases lying between them. The CDR3 is 14 amino acids. The V gene's germline CDR1 is LNHDA and CDR2 SQIVND (reference sequence). The CDR3 protein is CATSTGPYTDTQYF. CDR3 DNA sequence: TGTGCCACCTCAACCGGGCCCTACACAGATACGCAGTATTTT.

The chain joins TRBV19 to TRBJ2-7; D possibly corresponds to TRBD1 (6 bases). The V and J ends lost 6 bases and 5 bases respectively, with 14 bases between them. The CDR3 is 13 amino acids. Germline V gene sequence: CDR1 LNHDA, CDR2 SQIVND (reference sequence). CDR3 sequence reads: CASSPTGIHEQYF. CDR3 DNA sequence: TGTGCCAGTAGCCCGACAGGTATCCACGAGCAGTACTTC.

The chain employs TRBV4-2 and TRBJ2-1, with 12 bases lining up with TRBD2. V trimming: 0 bases; J trimming: 8 bases; junction bases outside the gene matches: 11. The length of the CDR3 is 18 residues. The germline V gene has CDR1 LGHNA and CDR2 YNFKEQ. For the CDR3, the DNA is TGTGCCAGCAGCCAAGATCCCGGCGGACTAGCGGGGATGGATGAGCAGTTCTTC. Translation gives CASSQDPGGLAGMDEQFF.

The chain employs TRBV4-3 and TRBJ2-1; D gene unclear. Trimming took 0 bases from V and 6 from J, leaving 6 bases between them. The length of the CDR3 is 13 residues. CDR1 and CDR2 (germline): LGHNA, YSLEER. The CDR3: CASSQEGTNEQFF. The CDR3 DNA reads TGCGCCAGCAGCCAAGAAGGTACCAATGAGCAGTTCTTC.

V and J are TRBV24-1 and TRBJ2-5, with D possibly being TRBD1 (6 bases). Trimming took 2 bases from V and 1 from J, leaving 10 bases between them. CDR1 and CDR2 from the germline V gene are KGHDR and SFDVKD. The CDR3 runs to 15 residues. The CDR3 coding sequence is TGTGCCACCAGTGATTCACAGGGACGCCAAGAGACCCAGTACTTC. This translates into CATSDSQGRQETQYF.

This rearrangement joins TRBV29-1 to TRBJ2-3; 8 nucleotides agree with TRBD2. CDR3 length: 16 amino acids. The germline CDR1 and CDR2 sequences are SQVTM and ANQGSEA. Trimming took 3 bases from V and 1 from J; bases not matched to a gene: 9. The CDR3 reads CSVDPLSSGGTDTQYF. In DNA form, the CDR3 reads TGCAGCGTTGACCCCCTAAGTAGCGGGGGCACAGATACGCAGTATTTT.

The CDR3 DNA sequence: TGCAGTGCTAGAGATCCCAAGACAGGGAGTCAGGGTTACGAGCAGTACTTC. It is translated as CSARDPKTGSQGYEQYF. This chain connects TRBV20-1 to TRBJ2-7, with 7 bases matching TRBD1. The V segment lost 0 bases and the J segment 4 bases; nucleotides outside the gene matches: 15. The length of the CDR3 is 17 residues. CDR1 and CDR2 from the germline V gene are DFQATT and SNEGSKA (reference sequence).

This chain links TRBV20-1 with TRBJ1-4, with TRBD1 matching 9 bases. V trimming: 6 bases; J trimming: 7 bases; junction bases outside the gene matches: 9. The CDR3 is made up of 14 amino acids. CDR1 and CDR2 (germline): DFQATT, SNEGSKA (reference sequence). In nucleotides, the CDR3 is TGCAGTGCGATGGCCGGGACAGGGTTTGAAAAACTGTTTTTT. Translated, it gives CSAMAGTGFEKLFF.

V usage is TRBV6-4 and J usage is TRBJ2-3, with 7 bases that match TRBD2. Looked up from germline, CDR1 is MRHNA and CDR2 is SNTAGT. This CDR3 is 15 amino acids long. J gave up 2 bases and V 6 bases, and 8 bases lay outside the gene matches. The CDR3 DNA sequence: TGTGCCAGCAGCGCCGGGACTACTCTCACAGATACGCAGTATTTT. This encodes CASSAGTTLTDTQYF.

The chain employs TRBV6-2 or TRBV6-3 and TRBJ2-6; possible D gene TRBD2, 7 bases. The germline V gene has CDR1 MNHEY and CDR2 SVGEGT. The CDR3 has 15 residues. Trimming removed 7 bases from V and 4 bases from J, with 14 bases in between. CDR3 loop: CASKGGGSGANVLTF. The CDR3 DNA sequence: TGTGCCAGCAAGGGAGGGGGATCCGGGGCCAACGTCCTGACTTTC.

The rearrangement uses TRBV6-5 and TRBJ2-7; perhaps TRBD1 as D (6 bases). Germline V gene data show CDR1 as MNHEY and CDR2 as SVGAGI. The CDR3 sequence is 12 residues long. V gave up 10 bases and J gave up 2 bases, with 12 bases separating them. CDR3 sequence (DNA): TGTGCCACCAGGACAGAGCCCTACGAGCAGTACTTC. Translation: CATRTEPYEQYF.